Below are 16 T cell receptor beta chains sequenced from a single sample in a study of blood T cell repertoires in COVID-19. TCRdb's table, derived via immunoSEQ multiplex PCR, lists solely in-frame clones and lacks some. The table lists 90,000 to 150,000 clones, over 75% of them singletons, with approximately 11% in the top ten. The sample taken for sequencing was peripheral blood. These receptor sequences come from a man of 80 years or more with acute or convalescent COVID-19.

V usage is TRBV6-1 and J usage is TRBJ1-5; weak D call: TRBD1 (6 bases). The V and J ends lost 0 bases and 9 bases respectively, with 15 bases between them. The CDR3 consists of 15 residues. The V gene's germline CDR1 is MNHNS and CDR2 SASEGT. The CDR3 bases are TGTGCCAGCAGTGAAGCGCCATGGGGGGGCGGGCCCCAGCATTTT. Protein product: CASSEAPWGGGPQHF.

This clone was detected a few times. This chain links TRBV10-3 with TRBJ1-2, with D possibly matching TRBD1 (5 bases). CDR1 ENHRY and CDR2 SYGVKD come from the germline V gene. This CDR3 spans 14 amino acids. V was cut by 3 bases and J by 2 bases, with 10 bases left in between. CDR3 sequence: CAISDGRENYGYTF. CDR3 sequence (DNA): TGTGCCATCAGTGATGGCAGGGAAAACTATGGCTACACCTTC.

The genes are TRBV28 and TRBJ2-1, with 11 positions matching TRBD2. CDR3 length: 15 amino acids. After removal of 6 bases from V and 7 bases from J, the junction contained 8 bases not matched to a gene. The V gene's germline CDR1 is MDHEN and CDR2 SYDVKM. This chain's CDR3 is CASSTRLAGMNEQFF. The CDR3 nucleotides are TGTGCCAGCAGCACCAGACTAGCGGGAATGAATGAGCAGTTCTTC.

The genes are TRBV27 and TRBJ2-6; 7 nucleotides align to TRBD1. V trimming: 9 bases; J trimming: 0 bases; junction bases outside the gene matches: 8. The CDR3 runs to 16 residues. Germline V gene lookup returns CDR1 MNHEY and CDR2 SMNVEV (reference sequence). The CDR3 region is CASSTGTISGANVLTF. Written as DNA, the CDR3 is TGTGCCAGTTCGACAGGGACCATCTCTGGGGCCAACGTCCTGACTTTC.

The V gene is TRBV24-1, the J gene TRBJ1-2; D remains unclear. CDR1 and CDR2 from the germline V gene are KGHDR and SFDVKD. Trimming removed 4 bases from V and 7 bases from J, with 12 bases in between. The CDR3 runs 13 residues. CDR3 sequence: CATSEGSFGGYTF. In DNA form, the CDR3 reads TGTGCCACCAGTGAAGGGAGCTTCGGTGGCTACACCTTC.

The J gene is TRBJ2-7, the V gene TRBV5-8; D call uncertain. Germline V gives CDR1 SGHTS, CDR2 YDEGEE. CDR3 length: 12 residues. Between the trimmed V and J ends, which lost 4 bases and 3 bases, there was a span of 8 bases. As DNA, the CDR3 is TGTGCCAGCAGCATTGTACTCTACGAGCAGTACTTC. Its protein is CASSIVLYEQYF.

This sequence joins TRBV5-5 and TRBJ1-1; D call uncertain. The length of the CDR3 is 15 residues. CDR1 SGHKS and CDR2 YYEKEE come from the germline V gene (reference sequence). V was shortened by 0 bases and J by 4 bases, with 13 bases between the two germline ends. CDR3: CASSLVGVPGTEAFF. CDR3 in DNA: TGTGCCAGCAGCTTGGTCGGGGTCCCGGGCACTGAAGCTTTCTTT.

The rearrangement links TRBV6-4 to TRBJ1-6; unclear D gene. V lost 3 bases and J lost 7, with 7 bases in between. The CDR3 runs to 13 residues. CDR1 is MRHNA and CDR2 is SNTAGT in the germline V gene. The CDR3 reads CASSEFMNSPLHF. The CDR3, as DNA: TGTGCCAGCAGTGAGTTCATGAATTCACCCCTCCACTTT.

The chain joins TRBV19 to TRBJ1-1; D call uncertain. The V and J ends lost 4 bases and 1 base respectively, with 13 bases between them. This CDR3 is 15 amino acids long. Germline V CDR1 and CDR2: LNHDA, SQIVND (reference sequence). The CDR3 coding sequence is TGTGCCAGTAGTAAGAGACATCTTGGGAACACTGAAGCTTTCTTT. Translation gives CASSKRHLGNTEAFF.

The V gene is TRBV18, the J gene TRBJ2-5; the match to TRBD2 covers 9 bases. The CDR3 totals 15 residues. V gave up 3 bases and J gave up 5 bases; unmatched junction bases: 7. Per the germline V gene, CDR1 is KGHSH and CDR2 is LQKENI. In nucleotides, the CDR3 is TGTGCCAGCTCACCCGCGGCTAGCGGGGTGGAGACCCAGTACTTC. This encodes CASSPAASGVETQYF.

This chain links TRBV5-1 with TRBJ1-6, with 7 bases identical to TRBD1. CDR1 is SGHRS, CDR2 YFSETQ, per germline. Trimming at V came to 4 bases and at J to 3 bases, leaving 7 bases not matched to a gene. The CDR3 contains 16 residues. CDR3 coding DNA: TGCGCCAGCAGCATGACAGGGAGTATCTATAATTCACCCCTCCACTTT. It yields the protein CASSMTGSIYNSPLHF.

The chain has TRBV2 and TRBJ1-5, with D tentatively TRBD1 (5 bases). Looked up from germline, CDR1 is SNHLY and CDR2 is FYNNEI. This CDR3 is 15 amino acids long. V was shortened by 6 bases and J by 7 bases, with 19 bases between the two germline ends. The CDR3 DNA follows: TGTGCCAGCAGCCCCCCGGGCAGGGCGGAACAGCCCCAGCATTTT. It specifies CASSPPGRAEQPQHF.

The chain is built from TRBV15 and TRBJ1-5, with D possibly being TRBD1 (6 bases). The germline V gene encodes CDR1 LNHNV and CDR2 YYDKDF (reference sequence). CDR3 length: 16 residues. V shed 5 bases and J shed 3 bases, with 17 bases lying between them. The CDR3, as DNA: TGTGCCACCAGCCGGACATCGGGACAAGTCAATCAGCCCCAGCATTTT. Translated, it gives CATSRTSGQVNQPQHF.

A remark on this clone: The conserved final phenylalanine or tryptophan is absent from the CDR3, which likely points to a read error. The DNA is left out, because the CDR3 cannot be placed on it with certainty; the CDR3 is given as TCRdb lists it. The V and J genes are TRBV6-4 and TRBJ2-4; the D segment call TRBD1 is taken from the table without a DNA check. The germline V gene has CDR1 MRHNA and CDR2 SNTAGT. The CDR3 contains 10 residues when both ends are counted. Here the CDR3 reads CASRETTGGD.

The chain has TRBV10-1 and TRBJ1-3, with a possible D match to TRBD1 (6 bases). The CDR3 loop spans 15 amino acids. Germline assignment: CDR1 WNHNN and CDR2 SYGVQD (reference sequence). The ends were cut back, 4 bases at V and 3 bases at J, with 13 bases in the middle. CDR3 bases: TGCGCCAGCAGTGCTACTCAGGGGTGTGGAAACACCATATATTTT. Its translation: CASSATQGCGNTIYF.

CDR3 protein: CASRGTGENSPLHF. CDR3 in DNA: TGTGCCAGCAGAGGGACAGGGGAAAATTCACCCCTCCACTTT. The rearrangement links TRBV3-1 (or the pseudogene TRBV3-2) to TRBJ1-6; 10 bases map to TRBD1. The CDR3 runs 14 residues. Germline trimming cut 6 bases from V and 7 bases from J; bases unmatched to any gene: 3. Germline assignment: CDR1 LGHDT and CDR2 YNNKEL (reference sequence).